One and the same sample provided the 31 T cell receptor beta chains below, sequenced in a study of blood T cell repertoires in COVID-19. Only in-frame clones appear in the TCRdb table, and some are missing; sequencing was by immunoSEQ multiplex PCR. The sample holds 30,000 to 35,000 clones; 85% to 95% are singletons and the top ten take 4% to 6.5%. Sequencing was done on a sample of peripheral blood. The receptor source for this set is a human donor in a cohort sampled during active COVID-19.

The gene calls are TRBV5-8 and TRBJ2-7; 7 bases fit TRBD2. V was pared by 6 bases and J by 2 bases, with 17 bases of the junction left unmatched. There are 17 residues in the CDR3. Germline V gene data show CDR1 as SGHTS and CDR2 as YDEGEE. DNA of the CDR3: TGTGCCAGCAAAAAGTTGTTAAGCGGGACGTCGACCTACGAGCAGTACTTC. It translates to CASKKLLSGTSTYEQYF.

The chain recombines TRBV7-8 with TRBJ2-7; 7 nucleotides line up with TRBD2. With V trimmed by 6 bases and J by 3 bases, 17 bases remained unmatched. The CDR3 loop spans 17 amino acids. Germline V gene data show CDR1 as SGHVS and CDR2 as FQNEAQ. DNA of the CDR3: TGTGCCAGCAGTTCCAGCAAAGCGGGGCCGAACTTCTACGAGCAGTACTTC. Translation: CASSSSKAGPNFYEQYF.

CDR3 region: CASSRLAESSYEQYF. The CDR3 DNA reads as TGTGCCAGTAGTAGGCTAGCGGAGAGCTCCTACGAGCAGTACTTC. The chain joins TRBV19 to TRBJ2-7; 7 nucleotides align to TRBD2. Losses at the gene ends were 4 bases for V and 0 bases for J; bases not matched to a gene: 6. This CDR3 has 15 residues. Germline lookup yields CDR1 LNHDA and CDR2 SQIVND (reference sequence).

In its sample, this clone was seen once. This sequence joins TRBV24-1 and TRBJ1-1; D perhaps matches TRBD1 (6 bases). V lost 4 bases, J lost 4 bases, and 12 bases lay in between. This CDR3 is built from 14 residues. Germline CDR1 KGHDR, CDR2 SFDVKD. Here the CDR3 reads CATSDRRGGTEAFF. For the CDR3, the DNA is TGTGCCACCAGTGACCGACGAGGGGGCACTGAAGCTTTCTTT.

This clone has just one count. The V gene is TRBV28, the J gene TRBJ2-7; 7 bases align to TRBD1. CDR3 length: 15 residues. The germline V gene has CDR1 MDHEN and CDR2 SYDVKM. The junction had 8 bases not matched to a gene; V was cut back by 6 bases and J by 0 bases. The CDR3 here is CASRKGQTNSYEQYF. CDR3 in DNA: TGTGCCAGCAGGAAGGGACAGACAAACTCCTACGAGCAGTACTTC.

The chain has TRBV9 and TRBJ2-5, with D possibly TRBD2 on 7 matching bases. CDR3 size: 16 residues. Germline V gives CDR1 SGDLS, CDR2 YYNGEE. V was shortened by 5 bases and J by 1 base, with 18 bases between the two germline ends. In DNA form, the CDR3 reads TGTGCCAGCAGTCTAAGAGGGGGGGAGCTCCAAGAGACCCAGTACTTC. It encodes CASSLRGGELQETQYF.

This clone has a single count. The gene calls are TRBV7-9 and TRBJ2-2, with 9 bases matching TRBD1. This CDR3 region has 18 residues. Unmatched junction bases numbered 9, after V lost 3 bases and J lost 1 base. Germline V CDR1 and CDR2: SEHNR, FQNEAQ (reference sequence). The CDR3 DNA reads TGTGCCAGCAGCTTCCCTAGTGGGGGACAGGGGAACACCGGGGAGCTGTTTTTT. Its translation is CASSFPSGGQGNTGELFF.

This chain joins TRBV28 and TRBJ2-7; tentative D call: TRBD1 (6 bases). This CDR3 has 16 residues. Germline CDR1 is MDHEN and CDR2 is SYDVKM. The V end lost 6 bases, the J end lost 0 bases, and 18 bases lay between the germline ends. CDR3 DNA sequence: TGTGCCAGCAGCCCAGACCGGGACATAAACTCCTACGAGCAGTACTTC. Residues: CASSPDRDINSYEQYF.

V usage is TRBV29-1 and J usage is TRBJ2-7; D is ambiguous. This CDR3 comprises 13 residues. Trimming took off 6 bases at V and 0 bases at J, with 12 bases between the two ends. In germline, CDR1 is SQVTM, CDR2 ANQGSEA. The CDR3 loop reads CSVGSNPSYEQYF. In nucleotides, the CDR3 is TGCAGCGTCGGGTCCAATCCCTCCTACGAGCAGTACTTC.

This chain connects TRBV19 to TRBJ1-2; possible D gene TRBD1, 5 bases. Germline V gene data show CDR1 as LNHDA and CDR2 as SQIVND (reference sequence). V dropped 7 bases and J dropped 0 bases, with 18 bases sitting between them. The CDR3 spans 16 residues. The CDR3 is CASMRGTGTSNYGYTF. The CDR3 DNA reads TGTGCCAGTATGAGGGGTACGGGGACTTCTAACTATGGCTACACCTTC.

The chain carries TRBV30 and TRBJ1-5, with TRBD1 matching 8 bases. V was clipped by 1 base and J by 0 bases; unmatched bases: 11. The germline V gene encodes CDR1 GTSNPN and CDR2 SVGIG (reference sequence). The CDR3 length is 18 residues. CDR3 region: CAWSEVTGELYSNQPQHF. DNA of the CDR3: TGTGCCTGGAGTGAGGTGACAGGGGAGCTTTATAGCAATCAGCCCCAGCATTTT.

The chain employs TRBV19 and TRBJ2-7, with 7 positions matching TRBD1. The CDR3 loop spans 14 amino acids. V was clipped by 7 bases and J by 3 bases; unmatched bases: 9. Germline-derived CDR1 and CDR2 are LNHDA and SQIVND (reference sequence). The CDR3 nucleotides are TGTGCCAGTACCCTCTCCCGGGACAGCTACGAGCAGTACTTC. It codes for CASTLSRDSYEQYF.

This clone was counted a few times. V is TRBV5-6 and J is TRBJ2-7; TRBD2 might be the D (5 bases). The germline V gene encodes CDR1 SGHDT and CDR2 YYEEEE. The germline V and J ends were trimmed by 4 bases and 6 bases, with 17 bases remaining between them. CDR3 length equals 14 residues. CDR3 nucleotide sequence: TGTGCCAGCAGCGGTGGACTCAACCTAGGCGAGCAGTACTTC. It translates to CASSGGLNLGEQYF.

V is TRBV12-1 and J is TRBJ1-2; TRBD1 was called by the table and not checked on the DNA. TRBV12-1 is designated a pseudogene. The CDR3 runs 15 residues. In DNA, the CDR3 is TGTGCCAGCAGCTTCACAGGGGTCATCAACTATGGCTACACCTTC. It yields the protein CASSFTGVINYGYTF.

CDR3 in amino acids: CASSSLAGGPTSSTQYF. The CDR3 DNA is TGTGCCAGCAGTTCACTAGCGGGAGGGCCTACATCGAGTACGCAGTATTTT. This chain uses TRBV27 with TRBJ2-3; 13 bases line up with TRBD2. The CDR3 extends over 17 amino acids. Germline V gene data show CDR1 as MNHEY and CDR2 as SMNVEV (reference sequence). V lost 4 bases and J lost 8; bases outside the gene matches: 12.

V gene TRBV2 combines with J gene TRBJ1-6, with TRBD1 matching over 7 bases. Germline assignment: CDR1 SNHLY and CDR2 FYNNEI. This CDR3 is 15 amino acids long. J was trimmed by 10 bases and V by 1 base; bases with no gene match: 7. The DNA of the CDR3 is TGTGCCAGCAGTGAAGAATTGACAGGGATCTCACCCCTCCACTTT. Translating gives CASSEELTGISPLHF.

V usage is TRBV10-3 and J usage is TRBJ2-7; TRBD2 aligns across 12 bases. CDR1 is ENHRY and CDR2 is SYGVKD in the germline V gene. V lost 10 bases, J lost 5 bases, and 9 bases stayed unmatched. The CDR3 loop spans 14 amino acids. The CDR3 sequence is CATKTSGSFDEQYF. The CDR3 nucleotides read TGTGCCACTAAGACTAGCGGGAGTTTCGACGAGCAGTACTTC.

A single count supports this clone. The V and J genes are TRBV18 and TRBJ1-2; D uncertain. Germline V gene lookup returns CDR1 KGHSH and CDR2 LQKENI. The CDR3 extends over 13 amino acids. Trimming pared 2 bases from V and 4 bases from J, leaving 8 bases between. CDR3 residues: CASSPEAGYGYTF. The CDR3 DNA follows: TGTGCCAGCTCACCAGAGGCCGGCTATGGCTACACCTTC.

This chain connects TRBV5-4 to TRBJ2-7; 10 nucleotides line up with TRBD2. The CDR3 is 15 amino acids. Germline CDR1 is SGHNT and CDR2 is YYREEE (reference sequence). V shed 0 bases, J shed 7 bases, and the junction held 7 bases outside the gene matches. CDR3: CASSLELAGSGEQYF. In DNA, the CDR3 is TGTGCCAGCAGCTTGGAACTAGCGGGGTCGGGGGAGCAGTACTTC.

The chain has TRBV24-1 and TRBJ2-1; TRBD2 matches 10 bases. V gave up 5 bases and J gave up 3 bases; unmatched junction bases: 6. The germline V gene has CDR1 KGHDR and CDR2 SFDVKD. The CDR3 is 16 residues long. CDR3 amino acids: CATSGDSSGSYNEQFF. The DNA for the CDR3 is TGTGCCACCAGTGGAGACTCTAGCGGGAGCTACAATGAGCAGTTCTTC.

The CDR3 coding sequence is TGTGCCAGCAAGCCGGGACAGACTAATGAAAAACTGTTTTTT. This codes for CASKPGQTNEKLFF. The V gene is TRBV2, the J gene TRBJ1-4, with 7 bases aligning to TRBD1. J lost 2 bases, V lost 7 bases, and 4 bases had no gene match. This CDR3 spans 14 amino acids. Germline V gives CDR1 SNHLY, CDR2 FYNNEI.

V and J are TRBV11-2 and TRBJ1-1; D is uncertain. V lost 2 bases, J lost 0 bases, and 10 bases lay in between. This CDR3 contains 15 residues. Germline V CDR1 and CDR2: SGHAT, FQNNGV. As DNA, the CDR3 is TGTGCCAGCAGCTTACTACCAGGCATGAACACTGAAGCTTTCTTT. This gives the protein CASSLLPGMNTEAFF.

This clone was seen once. The V call is TRBV18, the J call TRBJ2-1; 9 bases are shared with TRBD2. The V gene's germline CDR1 is KGHSH and CDR2 LQKENI. The CDR3 runs to 16 residues. After removal of 5 bases from V and 4 bases from J, the junction contained 9 bases not matched to a gene. For the CDR3, the DNA is TGTGCCAGCTCAGCCCCCCGCGGGAGGGTTTACAATGAGCAGTTCTTC. Translating gives CASSAPRGRVYNEQFF.

The chain recombines TRBV27 with TRBJ2-7; 7 positions agree with TRBD2. The CDR3 is made up of 15 amino acids. Germline V gene sequence: CDR1 MNHEY, CDR2 SMNVEV (reference sequence). V shed 2 bases and J 3 bases; nucleotides not matched to a gene: 7. The CDR3 DNA follows: TGTGCCAGCAGTTTAGTAGGCGGGAGAGTCTACGAGCAGTACTTC. Residues: CASSLVGGRVYEQYF.

The gene calls are TRBV5-1 and TRBJ1-2; 7 bases fit TRBD1. Per the germline V gene, CDR1 is SGHRS and CDR2 is YFSETQ. This CDR3 comprises 12 residues. V trimming: 4 bases; J trimming: 6 bases; junction bases outside the gene matches: 3. For the CDR3, the DNA is TGCGCCAGCAGCCCCGACAGGGATGGCTACACCTTC. Translating gives CASSPDRDGYTF.

V and J are TRBV3-1 (or the pseudogene TRBV3-2) and TRBJ2-7, with 11 bases lining up with TRBD2. Germline CDR1 and CDR2: LGHDT and YNNKEL (reference sequence). The CDR3 spans 19 residues. Trimming removed 1 base from V and 1 base from J; junction bases left unmatched: 12. The CDR3 nucleotides are TGTGCCAGCAGCCAAGTCAACCACTACTTAGCGGGGGGGTCCTACGAGCAGTACTTC. It encodes CASSQVNHYLAGGSYEQYF.

The J gene is TRBJ2-3, the V gene TRBV11-1; 7 nucleotides line up with TRBD2. Germline V gives CDR1 SGHAT, CDR2 FQDESV (reference sequence). The V segment lost 3 bases and the J segment 0 bases; nucleotides outside the gene matches: 3. The CDR3 has 15 amino acids. The CDR3 loop is CASSLTSQSTDTQYF. The CDR3 coding sequence is TGTGCCAGCAGCTTGACTAGCCAAAGCACAGATACGCAGTATTTT.

This clone was counted a few times. The genes are TRBV19 and TRBJ1-1, with a tentative D call TRBD1 (6 bases). This CDR3 has 14 amino acids. Germline CDR1 reads LNHDA; CDR2 reads SQIVND (reference sequence). Trimming removed 7 bases from V and 7 bases from J, with 19 bases in between. The CDR3 DNA reads as TGTGCCAGTACCGCAACCGGGACACTGGGTGAAGCTTTCTTT. This gives the protein CASTATGTLGEAFF.

The chain carries TRBV7-9 and TRBJ2-1; unclear D gene. V was trimmed by 1 base and J by 5 bases, leaving 6 bases between them. Germline V gene sequence: CDR1 SEHNR, CDR2 FQNEAQ (reference sequence). The CDR3 is 13 residues long. In DNA, the CDR3 is TGTGCCAGCAGCTTAGATTATGACAATGAGCAGTTCTTC. Amino acids: CASSLDYDNEQFF.

In its sample, this clone was seen a few times. The CDR3 DNA sequence: TGTGCCAGTAGCCCTAGGGGCGATAGCACAGATACGCAGTATTTT. Translated, it gives CASSPRGDSTDTQYF. This sequence joins TRBV19 and TRBJ2-3; TRBD1 is a possible D gene (5 bases). The germline V gene has CDR1 LNHDA and CDR2 SQIVND (reference sequence). The CDR3 is 15 residues long. The V end was cut by 6 bases, the J end by 0 bases, with 13 bases between.

The CDR3 sequence is CSASRDSPYEQYF. The CDR3 DNA is TGCAGTGCTAGTCGGGACTCACCCTACGAGCAGTACTTC. The genes are TRBV20-1 and TRBJ2-7; D perhaps matches TRBD2 (6 bases). The CDR3 runs to 13 residues. Trimming removed 3 bases from V and 2 bases from J, with 11 bases in between. The germline gives CDR1 DFQATT, CDR2 SNEGSKA (reference sequence).